This TCR beta chain was identified during a study of blood T cell repertoires in COVID-19. Overall study: COVID-19 samples, acute and convalescent, were from the United States, Italy and Spain. PBMCs, B-cell-depleted T cells, or T cells were the source of the cDNA or gDNA that made up the material.

Produced via immunoSEQ multiplex PCR; TCRdb's table is partial and in-frame only. Among 200,000 to 250,000 clones listed, approximately 80% were seen once. Those who participated ranged in age from roughly 18 to 90 years and resided in approximately 23 US areas. Donors of Cohort 3 who recovered were those that had two negative PCRs, clearance, or symptom resolution. The ends lost 4 bases at V and 8 bases at J; junction bases unmatched: 10. This CDR3 is 15 amino acids long. CDR1 and CDR2 (germline): SGHNT, YYREEE (reference sequence). The chain has TRBV5-4 and TRBJ2-1, with 9 bases matching TRBD2. The sample comprised PBMCs or T cells enriched from blood (not recorded which). The receptor was isolated from a man in his fifties or sixties who had recovered from COVID-19. For the CDR3, the DNA is TGTGCCAGCAGCGCGGGGGGGCTCAAGATGGATGAGCAGTTCTTC. It codes for CASSAGGLKMDEQFF.